The 10 T cell receptor beta chains below all came from one sample that was sequenced in a study of T cells after yellow fever vaccination. TCRdb processed the 5' RACE reads anew with MiXCR; each CDR3 protein has one entry. The table shows a few hundred thousand distinct CDR3 sequences, with around 3.9% occurring only once. The sequenced sample was PBMCs, obtained 5 days after the yellow fever booster vaccination. These receptors all come from a man between 18 and 29 years old who received the YFV17D yellow fever vaccine.

This clonotype came up many times. The gene calls are TRBV29-1 and TRBJ1-1, with D unresolved. Germline V gene data show CDR1 as SQVTM and CDR2 as ANQGSEA. The CDR3 is 10 amino acids. With 4 bases removed from V and 4 bases from J, the gap between germline ends came to 4 bases. CDR3 nucleotides: TGCAGCGTTGTGGGCACTGAAGCTTTCTTT. Its translation is CSVVGTEAFF.

The chain recombines TRBV6-5 with TRBJ1-2; no clear D. Germline V gene data show CDR1 as MNHEY and CDR2 as SVGAGI. This CDR3 has 15 residues. Trimming stripped 2 bases from V and 4 bases from J, with 14 bases between. CDR3 in DNA: TGTGCCAGCAGTTACCAGTCAGTATTACCCTATGGCTACACCTTC. Protein: CASSYQSVLPYGYTF.

This clonotype was counted at least ten times. V and J are TRBV7-6 and TRBJ2-7; perhaps TRBD1 as D (6 bases). V lost 5 bases and J 4 bases, leaving 21 bases between the germline ends. CDR1 and CDR2 (germline): SGHVS, FNYEAQ. The CDR3 has 16 residues. The CDR3: CASSPGVRQKPYEQYV. CDR3 bases: TGTGCCAGCAGCCCAGGGGTTCGTCAGAAGCCGTACGAGCAGTACGTC.

This clonotype appeared a few times. The gene calls are TRBV6-1 and TRBJ2-7, with a possible D match to TRBD2 (5 bases). Between the trimmed V and J ends, which lost 8 bases and 2 bases, there was a span of 13 bases. This CDR3 is 13 amino acids long. Germline assignment: CDR1 MNHNS and CDR2 SASEGT. The CDR3 DNA follows: TGTGCCAGCTGCATTCGAGGGACCTACGAGCAGTACTTC. It translates to CASCIRGTYEQYF.

This sequence joins TRBV12-3 or TRBV12-4 and TRBJ1-5; D not resolved. Trimming shortened V by 1 base and J by 3 bases, and 16 bases separated the two germline ends. The CDR3 covers 17 residues. The CDR3 protein is CASSLGVGHSFNQPQHF. CDR3 DNA: TGTGCCAGCAGTTTAGGGGTAGGCCACAGTTTCAATCAGCCCCAGCATTTT.

This clonotype was seen many times. The chain has TRBV10-3 and TRBJ2-6; D might be TRBD1 (6 bases). CDR3 length: 16 residues. Per the germline V gene, CDR1 is ENHRY and CDR2 is SYGVKD. Trimming took 4 bases from V and 0 from J, leaving 10 bases between them. The CDR3 DNA sequence: TGTGCCATCAGTGGGACAGCCAGCTCTGGGGCCAACGTCCTGACTTTC. This sequence encodes CAISGTASSGANVLTF.

This clonotype has a count of ten or more. V usage is TRBV27 and J usage is TRBJ1-2, with 7 bases identical to TRBD1. Germline CDR1 reads MNHEY; CDR2 reads SMNVEV (reference sequence). V lost 8 bases and J lost 8; bases outside the gene matches: 11. The CDR3 runs 13 residues. CDR3: CASSRQGSGGYTF. The CDR3, as DNA: TGTGCCAGCTCTCGACAGGGCTCGGGGGGCTACACCTTC.

The chain employs TRBV5-1 and TRBJ2-4; the D is unclear. The CDR3 contains 12 residues. The germline V gene encodes CDR1 SGHRS and CDR2 YFSETQ. V was shortened by 4 bases and J by 5 bases, with 7 bases between the two germline ends. The CDR3 bases are TGCGCCAGCAGCAGAAACGAAAACATTCAGTACTTC. Translated, it gives CASSRNENIQYF.

This clonotype was counted only a few times. This sequence joins TRBV18 and TRBJ1-1, with 7 bases identical to TRBD1. Germline CDR1 and CDR2: KGHSH and LQKENI. This CDR3 contains 15 residues. V trimming: 5 bases; J trimming: 7 bases; junction bases outside the gene matches: 13. This CDR3 reads CASSSVATGAVEAFF. The CDR3 DNA follows: TGTGCCAGCTCATCGGTGGCCACAGGGGCGGTTGAAGCTTTCTTT.

The chain has TRBV7-9 and TRBJ2-3, with TRBD1 matching 8 bases. Germline CDR1 reads SEHNR; CDR2 reads FQNEAQ (reference sequence). The CDR3 is 15 residues long. Germline trimming cut 6 bases from V and 5 bases from J; bases unmatched to any gene: 10. The CDR3 coding sequence is TGTGCCAGCAGTACACACAGGGGGTTTATAGATACGCAGTATTTT. Protein product: CASSTHRGFIDTQYF.